The 16 T cell receptor beta chains presented below share a single source sample, sequenced in a study of T cell responses to AZD1222 COVID-19 vaccine. Assay: immunoSEQ multiplex PCR; the TCRdb copy retains only in-frame clones and omits some. The table shows approximately 110,000 clones, with about 89% occurring only once. Sequenced material: peripheral blood, taken on day 0 of AZD1222 vaccination. Receptors were obtained from an adult in good health.

The chain is built from TRBV27 and TRBJ2-3, with D possibly TRBD2 on 5 matching bases. Trimming shortened V by 6 bases and J by 5 bases, and 18 bases separated the two germline ends. Germline V gene data show CDR1 as MNHEY and CDR2 as SMNVEV (reference sequence). The CDR3 has 15 amino acids. CDR3 sequence: CASSSAGGAVDTQYF. The CDR3 DNA reads as TGTGCCAGCAGCTCGGCGGGCGGCGCGGTAGATACGCAGTATTTT.

The chain combines TRBV30 with TRBJ2-6, with D possibly being TRBD2 (5 bases). CDR1 and CDR2 from the germline V gene are GTSNPN and SVGIG (reference sequence). Trimming took off 6 bases at V and 0 bases at J, with 18 bases between the two ends. CDR3 length equals 17 residues. This chain's CDR3 is CACSSGLTSSGANVLTF. DNA of the CDR3: TGTGCCTGCAGCTCAGGACTGACCAGCTCTGGGGCCAACGTCCTGACTTTC.

The chain is built from TRBV5-1 and TRBJ1-6; D call uncertain. CDR1 is SGHRS, CDR2 YFSETQ, per germline. This CDR3 is 14 amino acids long. Trimming took off 4 bases at V and 7 bases at J, with 12 bases between the two ends. Here the CDR3 reads CASSEDTSNSPLHF. The CDR3 DNA follows: TGCGCCAGCAGCGAAGACACGTCAAATTCACCCCTCCACTTT.

This rearrangement joins TRBV5-1 to TRBJ2-3, with D possibly matching TRBD2 (5 bases). There are 15 residues in the CDR3. Germline CDR1 SGHRS, CDR2 YFSETQ. V was pared by 6 bases and J by 2 bases, with 16 bases between. In DNA, the CDR3 is TGCGCCAGCAAGCATGAGGGAAAGGCCACAGATACGCAGTATTTT. It is translated as CASKHEGKATDTQYF.

This clone came up a few times. The V and J genes are TRBV27 and TRBJ1-4, with D unresolved. V lost 2 bases, J lost 3 bases, and 7 bases lay in between. The CDR3 consists of 14 residues. Germline V gene sequence: CDR1 MNHEY, CDR2 SMNVEV (reference sequence). This CDR3 reads CASSLDGPNEKLFF. CDR3 nucleotide sequence: TGTGCCAGCAGTTTAGACGGCCCTAATGAAAAACTGTTTTTT.

This chain joins TRBV5-6 and TRBJ2-6; 11 nucleotides align to TRBD1. Germline loops: CDR1 SGHDT, CDR2 YYEEEE. This CDR3 is built from 18 residues. Unmatched junction bases numbered 4, after V lost 1 base and J lost 1 base. The CDR3 sequence: CASSLLGQGGSGANVLTF. CDR3 sequence (DNA): TGTGCCAGCAGCTTGCTGGGACAGGGGGGGTCTGGGGCCAACGTCCTGACTTTC.

The chain joins TRBV25-1 to TRBJ2-2; D is unclear. V was shortened by 7 bases and J by 3 bases, with 6 bases between the two germline ends. CDR1 is MGHDK and CDR2 is SYGVNS in the germline V gene. The CDR3 length is 12 residues. CDR3 DNA sequence: TGTGCCAGCACTCGGGACACCGGGGAGCTGTTTTTT. This sequence encodes CASTRDTGELFF.

The V gene is TRBV12-3 or TRBV12-4, the J gene TRBJ2-3; no reliable D call. This CDR3 contains 13 residues. The germline V and J ends were trimmed by 3 bases and 2 bases, with 6 bases remaining between them. CDR3 DNA sequence: TGTGCCAGCAGTTTGACCTTCACAGATACGCAGTATTTT. Its translation: CASSLTFTDTQYF.

This sequence joins TRBV28 and TRBJ2-5, with D possibly matching TRBD2 (5 bases). Germline CDR1 reads MDHEN; CDR2 reads SYDVKM. V was pared by 3 bases and J by 9 bases, with 14 bases between. The CDR3 has 13 amino acids. DNA of the CDR3: TGTGCCAGCAGTTTCGTCTCCGCGAGGGCCCAGTACTTC. It codes for CASSFVSARAQYF.

The V gene is TRBV18, the J gene TRBJ2-1; D remains unclear. This CDR3 spans 15 amino acids. V shed 5 bases and J shed 2 bases, with 13 bases lying between them. CDR1 KGHSH and CDR2 LQKENI come from the germline V gene. This CDR3 reads CASSVLAITYNEQFF. CDR3 bases: TGTGCCAGCTCAGTACTCGCGATCACCTACAATGAGCAGTTCTTC. Combining the CDR3 with reference TRBV18 and TRBJ2-1 gives the whole variable domain NAGVMQNPRHLVRRRGQEARLRCSPMKGHSHVYWYRQLPEEGLKFMVYLQKENIIDESGMPKERFSAEFPKEGPSILRIQQVVRGDSAAYFCASSVLAITYNEQFFGPGTRLTVL.

This chain uses TRBV3-1 (or the pseudogene TRBV3-2) with TRBJ1-2; D unclear. The V end lost 4 bases, the J end lost 2 bases, and 8 bases lay between the germline ends. This CDR3 is built from 13 residues. From germline, CDR1 is LGHDT and CDR2 YNNKEL (reference sequence). This CDR3 is CASSLETNYGYTF. CDR3 sequence (DNA): TGTGCCAGCAGCCTAGAGACAAACTATGGCTACACCTTC.

The chain has TRBV7-2 and TRBJ2-7; a possible D gene is TRBD2 (6 bases). Germline V gives CDR1 SGHTA, CDR2 FQGNSA. The CDR3 is made up of 13 amino acids. Trimming shortened V by 1 base and J by 6 bases, and 10 bases separated the two germline ends. The CDR3 loop reads CASSLVVGGEQYF. The CDR3 bases are TGTGCCAGCAGCTTAGTTGTGGGGGGCGAGCAGTACTTC.

The V call is TRBV2, the J call TRBJ1-5, with TRBD1 identical over 9 bases. Germline-derived CDR1 and CDR2 are SNHLY and FYNNEI. This CDR3 region has 14 residues. Trimming removed 6 bases from V and 2 bases from J; junction bases left unmatched: 2. Here the CDR3 reads CASSGQGRNQPQHF. The CDR3 DNA sequence: TGTGCCAGCAGCGGACAGGGGCGCAATCAGCCCCAGCATTTT.

This clone was found a few times. This sequence joins TRBV6-5 and TRBJ1-2, with D perhaps matching TRBD1 (5 bases). CDR1 MNHEY and CDR2 SVGAGI come from the germline V gene. V dropped 5 bases and J dropped 6 bases, with 13 bases sitting between them. The CDR3 runs to 13 residues. DNA for the CDR3: TGTGCCAGCAGTCGGGGGTGGGGCGATGGCTACACCTTC. This translates into CASSRGWGDGYTF.

The chain links TRBV12-3 or TRBV12-4 to TRBJ1-5, with D tentatively TRBD1 (5 bases). This CDR3 has 13 amino acids. The V end was cut by 6 bases, the J end by 6 bases, with 12 bases between. CDR3 sequence: CASSQGAPQPQHF. In DNA form, the CDR3 reads TGTGCCAGCAGCCAAGGGGCCCCTCAGCCCCAGCATTTT.

The genes are TRBV7-2 and TRBJ2-1; D is possibly TRBD1 or TRBD2 (5 bases each). V shed 4 bases and J shed 2 bases, with 12 bases lying between them. The CDR3 is made up of 15 amino acids. Germline CDR1 and CDR2: SGHTA and FQGNSA. CDR3 amino acids: CASSSGREAYNEQFF. The CDR3 nucleotides are TGTGCCAGCAGCTCGGGACGAGAAGCCTACAATGAGCAGTTCTTC.